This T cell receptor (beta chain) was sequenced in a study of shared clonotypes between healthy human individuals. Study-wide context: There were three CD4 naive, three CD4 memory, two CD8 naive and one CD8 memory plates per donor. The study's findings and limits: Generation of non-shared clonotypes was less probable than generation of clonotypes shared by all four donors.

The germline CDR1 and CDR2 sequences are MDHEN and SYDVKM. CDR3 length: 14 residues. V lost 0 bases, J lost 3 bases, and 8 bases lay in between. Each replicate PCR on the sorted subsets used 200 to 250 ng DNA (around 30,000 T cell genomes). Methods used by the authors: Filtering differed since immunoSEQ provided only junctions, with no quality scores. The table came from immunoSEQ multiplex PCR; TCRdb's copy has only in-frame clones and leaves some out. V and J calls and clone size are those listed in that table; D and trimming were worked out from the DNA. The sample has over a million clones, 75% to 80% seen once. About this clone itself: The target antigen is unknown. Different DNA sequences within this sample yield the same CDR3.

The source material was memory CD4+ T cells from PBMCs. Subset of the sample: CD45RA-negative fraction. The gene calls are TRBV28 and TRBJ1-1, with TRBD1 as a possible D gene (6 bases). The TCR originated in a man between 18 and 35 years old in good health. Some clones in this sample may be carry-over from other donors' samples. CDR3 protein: CASSLWGGDTEAFF. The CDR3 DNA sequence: TGTGCCAGCAGTTTATGGGGGGGCGACACTGAAGCTTTCTTT. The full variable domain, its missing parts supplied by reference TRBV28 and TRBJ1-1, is DVKVTQSSRYLVKRTGEKVFLECVQDMDHENMFWYRQDPGLGLRLIYFSYDVKMKEKGDIPEGYSVSREKKERFSLILESASTNQTSMYLCASSLWGGDTEAFFGQGTRLTVV.